This T cell receptor beta chain stems from a study of blood T cell repertoires in COVID-19. TCRdb's copy holds only in-frame clones and misses some; the assay was immunoSEQ multiplex PCR. The table has 200,000 to 250,000 clones, 88% seen once; the top ten hold approximately 3.5%. The V end lost 2 bases, the J end lost 2 bases, and 10 bases lay between the germline ends. Germline V CDR1 and CDR2: SGHAT, FQNNGV. This CDR3 has 14 residues. The sample consisted of PBMCs or T cells enriched from blood (not recorded which). The TCR sequence derives from a woman under 40 who had been exposed to COVID-19. This chain uses TRBV11-2 with TRBJ2-7; possibly TRBD2 for D (6 bases). CDR3 sequence (DNA): TGTGCCAGCAGCTTACGGGGACTTACCTACGAGCAGTACTTC. This sequence encodes CASSLRGLTYEQYF.